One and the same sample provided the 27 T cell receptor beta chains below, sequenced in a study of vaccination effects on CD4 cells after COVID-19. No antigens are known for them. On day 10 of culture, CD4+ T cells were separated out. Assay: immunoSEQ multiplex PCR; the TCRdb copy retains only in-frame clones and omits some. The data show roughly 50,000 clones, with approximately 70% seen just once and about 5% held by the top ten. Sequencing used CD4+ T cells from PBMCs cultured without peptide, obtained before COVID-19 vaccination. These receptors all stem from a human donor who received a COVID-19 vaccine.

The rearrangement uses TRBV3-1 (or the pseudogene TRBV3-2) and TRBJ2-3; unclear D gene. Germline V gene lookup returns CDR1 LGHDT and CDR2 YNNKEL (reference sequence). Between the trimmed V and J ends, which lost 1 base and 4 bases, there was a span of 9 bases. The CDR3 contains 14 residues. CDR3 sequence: CASSQGVMSDTQYF. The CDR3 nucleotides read TGTGCCAGCAGCCAAGGCGTGATGTCAGATACGCAGTATTTT.

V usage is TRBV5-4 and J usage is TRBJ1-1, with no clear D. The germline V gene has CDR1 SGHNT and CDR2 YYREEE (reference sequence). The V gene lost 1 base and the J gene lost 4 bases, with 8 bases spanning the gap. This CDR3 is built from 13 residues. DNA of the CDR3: TGTGCCAGCAGCTTGAGACGGGGCACTGAAGCTTTCTTT. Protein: CASSLRRGTEAFF.

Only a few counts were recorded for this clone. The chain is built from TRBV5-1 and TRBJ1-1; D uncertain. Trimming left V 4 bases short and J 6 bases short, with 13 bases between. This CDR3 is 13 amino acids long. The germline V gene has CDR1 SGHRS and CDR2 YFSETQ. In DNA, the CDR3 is TGCGCCAGCAGCCCCGTAGACGGTGCTGAAGCTTTCTTT. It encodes CASSPVDGAEAFF.

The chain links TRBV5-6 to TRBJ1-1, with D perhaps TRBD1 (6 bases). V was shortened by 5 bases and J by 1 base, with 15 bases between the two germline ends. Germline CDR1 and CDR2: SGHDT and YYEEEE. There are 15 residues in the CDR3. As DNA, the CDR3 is TGTGCCAGCAGTTACCGGACAGCTAGGAACACTGAAGCTTTCTTT. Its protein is CASSYRTARNTEAFF.

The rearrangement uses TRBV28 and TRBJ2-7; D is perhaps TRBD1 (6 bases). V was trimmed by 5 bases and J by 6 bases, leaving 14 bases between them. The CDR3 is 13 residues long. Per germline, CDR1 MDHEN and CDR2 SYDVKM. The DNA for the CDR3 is TGTGCCAGCAGTCCACTACAGGGTAGCGAGCAGTACTTC. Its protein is CASSPLQGSEQYF.

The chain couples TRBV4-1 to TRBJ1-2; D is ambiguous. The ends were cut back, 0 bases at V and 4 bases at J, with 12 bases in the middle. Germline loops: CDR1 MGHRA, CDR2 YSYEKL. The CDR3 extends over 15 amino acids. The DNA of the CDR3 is TGCGCCAGCAGCCAAGAAACGAGGGAGTTCTATGGCTACACCTTC. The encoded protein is CASSQETREFYGYTF.

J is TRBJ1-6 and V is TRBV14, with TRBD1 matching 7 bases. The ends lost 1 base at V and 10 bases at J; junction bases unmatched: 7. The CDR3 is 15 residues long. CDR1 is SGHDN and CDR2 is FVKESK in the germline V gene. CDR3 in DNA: TGTGCCAGCAGCCAAGTCCGAGCAGGGGGATCACCCCTCCACTTT. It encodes CASSQVRAGGSPLHF.

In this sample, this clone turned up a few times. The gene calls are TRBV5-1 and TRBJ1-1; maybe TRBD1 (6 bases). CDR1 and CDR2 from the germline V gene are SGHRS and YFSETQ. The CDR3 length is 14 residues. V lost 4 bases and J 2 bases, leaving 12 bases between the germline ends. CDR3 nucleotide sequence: TGCGCCAGCAGCCCGGACGGGGGCAACACTGAAGCTTTCTTT. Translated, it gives CASSPDGGNTEAFF.

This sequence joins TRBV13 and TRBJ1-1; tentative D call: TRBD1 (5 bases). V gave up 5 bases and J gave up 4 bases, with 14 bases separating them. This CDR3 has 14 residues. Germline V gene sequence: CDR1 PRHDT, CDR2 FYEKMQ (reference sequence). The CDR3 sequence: CASSRGRGGTEAFF. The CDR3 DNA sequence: TGTGCCAGCAGCCGGGGACGGGGAGGCACTGAAGCTTTCTTT.

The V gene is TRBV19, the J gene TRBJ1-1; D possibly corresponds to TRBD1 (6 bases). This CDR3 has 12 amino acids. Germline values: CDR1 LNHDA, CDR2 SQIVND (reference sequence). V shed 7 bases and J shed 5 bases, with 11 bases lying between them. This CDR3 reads CASNQGMTEAFF. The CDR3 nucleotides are TGTGCCAGTAACCAGGGGATGACTGAAGCTTTCTTT.

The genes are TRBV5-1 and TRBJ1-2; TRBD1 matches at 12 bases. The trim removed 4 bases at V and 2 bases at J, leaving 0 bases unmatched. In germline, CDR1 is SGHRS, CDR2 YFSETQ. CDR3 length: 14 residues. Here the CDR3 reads CASSGTGGNYGYTF. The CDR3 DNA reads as TGCGCCAGCAGCGGGACAGGGGGCAACTATGGCTACACCTTC. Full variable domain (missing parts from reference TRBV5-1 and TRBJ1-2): KAGVTQTPRYLIKTRGQQVTLSCSPISGHRSVSWYQQTPGQGLQFLFEYFSETQRNKGNFPGRFSGRQFSNSRSEMNVSTLELGDSALYLCASSGTGGNYGYTFGSGTRLTVV.

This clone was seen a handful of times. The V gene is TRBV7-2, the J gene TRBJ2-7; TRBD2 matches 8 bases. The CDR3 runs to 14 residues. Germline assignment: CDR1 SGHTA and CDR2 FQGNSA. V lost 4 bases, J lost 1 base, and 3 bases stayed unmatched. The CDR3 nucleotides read TGTGCCAGCAGCTCCGGGACTAGATCCTACGAGCAGTACTTC. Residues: CASSSGTRSYEQYF.

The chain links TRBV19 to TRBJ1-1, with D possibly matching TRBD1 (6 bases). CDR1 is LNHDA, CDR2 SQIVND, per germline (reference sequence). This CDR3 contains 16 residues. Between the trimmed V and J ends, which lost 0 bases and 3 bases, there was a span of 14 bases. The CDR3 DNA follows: TGTGCCAGTAGTATAGATGGGGGACACCGAGACACTGAAGCTTTCTTT. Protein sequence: CASSIDGGHRDTEAFF. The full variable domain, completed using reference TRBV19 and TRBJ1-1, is DGGITQSPKYLFRKEGQNVTLSCEQNLNHDAMYWYRQDPGQGLRLIYYSQIVNDFQKGDIAEGYSVSREKKESFPLTVTSAQKNPTAFYLCASSIDGGHRDTEAFFGQGTRLTVV.

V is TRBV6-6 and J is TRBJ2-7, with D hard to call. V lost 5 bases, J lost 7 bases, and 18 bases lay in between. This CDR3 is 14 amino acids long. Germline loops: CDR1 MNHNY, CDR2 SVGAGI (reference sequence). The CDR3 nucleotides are TGTGCCAGCAGTGCCGGTTCCGATGGTTGGGAGCAGTACTTC. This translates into CASSAGSDGWEQYF.

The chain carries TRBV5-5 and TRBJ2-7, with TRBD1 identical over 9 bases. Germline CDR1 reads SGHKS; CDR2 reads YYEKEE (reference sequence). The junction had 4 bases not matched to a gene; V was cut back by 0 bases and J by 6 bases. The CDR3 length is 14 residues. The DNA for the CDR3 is TGTGCCAGCAGCTTGGGGGACAGGGACGCCGAGCAGTACTTC. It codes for CASSLGDRDAEQYF.

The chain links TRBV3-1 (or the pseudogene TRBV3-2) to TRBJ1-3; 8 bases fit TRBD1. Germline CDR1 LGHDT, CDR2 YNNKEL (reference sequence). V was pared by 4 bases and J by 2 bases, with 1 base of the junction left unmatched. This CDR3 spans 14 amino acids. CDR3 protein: CASSLTGAGNTIYF. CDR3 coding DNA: TGTGCCAGCAGCCTGACAGGGGCTGGAAACACCATATATTTT.

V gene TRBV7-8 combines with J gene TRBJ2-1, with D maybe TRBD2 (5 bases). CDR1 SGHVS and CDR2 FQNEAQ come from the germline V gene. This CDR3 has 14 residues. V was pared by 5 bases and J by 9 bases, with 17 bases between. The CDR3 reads CASSDNAAGAEQFF. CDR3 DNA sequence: TGTGCCAGCAGCGATAACGCGGCGGGTGCTGAGCAGTTCTTC.

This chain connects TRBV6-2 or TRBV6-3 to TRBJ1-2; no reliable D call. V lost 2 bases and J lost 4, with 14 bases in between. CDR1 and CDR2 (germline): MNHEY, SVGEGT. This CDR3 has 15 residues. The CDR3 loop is CASSYEGRYGYGYTF. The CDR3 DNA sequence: TGTGCCAGCAGTTACGAGGGAAGGTATGGCTATGGCTACACCTTC.

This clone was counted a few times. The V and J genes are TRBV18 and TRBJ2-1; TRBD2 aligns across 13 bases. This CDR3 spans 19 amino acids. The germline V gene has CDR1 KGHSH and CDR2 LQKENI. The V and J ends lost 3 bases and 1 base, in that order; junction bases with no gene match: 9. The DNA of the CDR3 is TGTGCCAGCTCACCGCGGACTAGCGGGAGAGTTGGGTCCTACAATGAGCAGTTCTTC. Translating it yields CASSPRTSGRVGSYNEQFF.

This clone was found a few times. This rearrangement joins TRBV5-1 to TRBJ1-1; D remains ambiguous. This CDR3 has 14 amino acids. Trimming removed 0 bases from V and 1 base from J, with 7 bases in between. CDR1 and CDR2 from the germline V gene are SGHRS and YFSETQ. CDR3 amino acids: CASSLGQTNTEAFF. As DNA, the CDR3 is TGCGCCAGCAGCTTGGGGCAGACGAACACTGAAGCTTTCTTT.

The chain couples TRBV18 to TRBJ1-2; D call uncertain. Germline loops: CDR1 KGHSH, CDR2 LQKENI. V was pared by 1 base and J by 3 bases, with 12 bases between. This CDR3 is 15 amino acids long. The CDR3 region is CASSPRERADYGYTF. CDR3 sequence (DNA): TGTGCCAGCTCACCACGAGAAAGAGCGGACTATGGCTACACCTTC.

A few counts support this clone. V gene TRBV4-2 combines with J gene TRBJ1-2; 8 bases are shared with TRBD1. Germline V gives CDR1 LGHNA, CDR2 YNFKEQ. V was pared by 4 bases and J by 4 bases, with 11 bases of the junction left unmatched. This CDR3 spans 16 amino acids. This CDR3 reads CASSLNQGASRYGYTF. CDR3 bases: TGTGCCAGCAGCCTTAACCAGGGGGCCAGTCGCTATGGCTACACCTTC.

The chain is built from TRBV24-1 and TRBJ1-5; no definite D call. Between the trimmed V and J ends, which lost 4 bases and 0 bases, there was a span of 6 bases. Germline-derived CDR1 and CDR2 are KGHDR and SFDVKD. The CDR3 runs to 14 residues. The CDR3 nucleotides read TGTGCCACCAGTGACGCGGTTAGCAATCAGCCCCAGCATTTT. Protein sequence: CATSDAVSNQPQHF.

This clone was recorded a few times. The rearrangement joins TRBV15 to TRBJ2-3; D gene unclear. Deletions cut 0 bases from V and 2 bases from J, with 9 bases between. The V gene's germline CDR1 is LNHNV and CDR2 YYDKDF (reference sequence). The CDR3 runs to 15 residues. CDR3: CATSRDPENTDTQYF. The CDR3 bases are TGTGCCACCAGCAGAGATCCAGAAAACACAGATACGCAGTATTTT.

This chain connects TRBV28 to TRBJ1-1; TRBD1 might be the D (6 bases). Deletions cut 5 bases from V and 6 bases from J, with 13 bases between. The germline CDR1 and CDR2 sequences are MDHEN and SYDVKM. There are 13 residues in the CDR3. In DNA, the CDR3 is TGTGCCAGCAGTCCCCTGGACAGACCTGAAGCTTTCTTT. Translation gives CASSPLDRPEAFF.

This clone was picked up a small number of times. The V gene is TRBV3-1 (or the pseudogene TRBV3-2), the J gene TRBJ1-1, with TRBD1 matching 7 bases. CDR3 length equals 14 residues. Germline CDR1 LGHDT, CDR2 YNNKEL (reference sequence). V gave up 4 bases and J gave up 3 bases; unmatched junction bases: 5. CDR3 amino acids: CASSPPTGDTEAFF. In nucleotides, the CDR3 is TGTGCCAGCAGCCCGCCTACAGGGGACACTGAAGCTTTCTTT.

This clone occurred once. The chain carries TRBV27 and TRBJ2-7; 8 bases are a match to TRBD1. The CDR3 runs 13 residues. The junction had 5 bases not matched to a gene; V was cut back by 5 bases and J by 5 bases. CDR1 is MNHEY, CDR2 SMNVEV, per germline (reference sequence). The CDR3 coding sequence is TGTGCCAGCAGTCCCAGGACAGGGCACGAGCAGTACTTC. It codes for CASSPRTGHEQYF.